This TCR beta chain is from a study of vaccination and CD4 T cells after COVID-19. Background on the study: There were six male and four female convalescents, and two of them were Hispanic. Typically, post-vaccine samples were obtained a median approximately 74 days after dose two, within a range of 14 to 241. In culture, cells were exposed to overlapping spike peptides from SARS-CoV-2, HCoV-NL63, HCoV-OC43 and HCoV-229E. Study-level points and caveats: Researchers report that a median approximately 87% of reactive clones in convalescent patients surfaced only post-vaccination.

Comments on this clonotype: Its antigen is unidentified.

The treatment here: roughly nine-day PBMC culture with coronavirus spike peptide pools or control peptides (ViraFEST assay). Once obtained from cultured CD4+ T cells, the DNA was sequenced using the Oncomine TCR Beta short-read assay. TCRdb itself ran the PCR reads through MiXCR, one entry per CDR3 protein. The sample carries roughly 16,000 distinct CDR3 sequences, less than 50% recorded once. The sequence came from a human donor who had recovered from COVID-19. The input for sequencing was CD4+ T cells from blood, cultured in vitro, taken before SARS-CoV-2 vaccination.

CDR3 region: CAWSVMADLHLNYGYTF. The CDR3 region has the DNA TGTGCCTGGAGTGTAATGGCGGACCTCCACCTTAACTATGGCTACACCTTC. The chain has TRBV30 and TRBJ1-2, with no clear D. The CDR3 sequence is 17 residues long. Trimming took 0 bases from V and 1 from J, leaving 18 bases between them. Germline CDR1 reads GTSNPN; CDR2 reads SVGIG (reference sequence).